This T cell receptor (beta chain) was sequenced for a study of OX40 agonist ivuxolimab in advanced cancers. Study context: Of mixed ages from about 20 to 85 and averaging roughly 60 years, the group was about 80% male. Study-wide results and caveats: Antigens targeted by the expanded peripheral T cells were not determined.

This table comes from immunoSEQ multiplex PCR, and its TCRdb copy is limited to in-frame clones, with some not included. The sample lists fewer than 25,000 clones; approximately 91% were seen once. This clone was seen only once. Its antigen is not known. The sequencing used CD4+ or CD8+ T cells sorted from blood, collected in a trial of the OX40 agonist ivuxolimab. This TCR was recovered from an adult with an advanced solid tumor such as melanoma, head and neck, liver or kidney cancer.

The DNA of the CDR3 is TGTGCCAGCAGTGAAGACTTAGGCCCAGCGGCTAATGAAAAACTGTTTTTT. Protein product: CASSEDLGPAANEKLFF. The chain has TRBV6-1 and TRBJ1-4; no clear D. Trimming stripped 1 base from V and 3 bases from J, with 15 bases between. Germline CDR1 is MNHNS and CDR2 is SASEGT. This CDR3 is built from 17 residues.